The next 25 T cell receptor beta chains were all read from a single sample in a study of shared clonotypes between healthy human individuals. This table comes from immunoSEQ multiplex PCR, and its TCRdb copy is limited to in-frame clones, with some not included. The table has roughly 2.2 million clones, roughly 90% seen once. Sequencing was carried out using naive CD4+ T cells from PBMCs. Subset meaning: CD45RA+ positively selected. The receptors shown here come from a young man in good health. Some clones in this sample may be carry-over from other donors' samples.

The rearrangement joins TRBV10-3 to TRBJ2-3; 8 bases align to TRBD1. V gave up 3 bases and J gave up 7 bases; unmatched junction bases: 6. Per the germline V gene, CDR1 is ENHRY and CDR2 is SYGVKD. CDR3 size: 14 residues. Here the CDR3 DNA reads TGTGCCATCAGTGATTCAGGGGGCGCAAATACGCAGTATTTT. Residues: CAISDSGGANTQYF.

In this sample, this clone turned up once. This chain uses TRBV29-1 with TRBJ2-7; TRBD2 matches 14 bases. The germline V gene has CDR1 SQVTM and CDR2 ANQGSEA. The CDR3 spans 15 residues. Losses at the gene ends were 4 bases for V and 6 bases for J; bases not matched to a gene: 8. This CDR3 reads CSVVIGTSGGVEQYF. DNA of the CDR3: TGCAGCGTTGTGATCGGGACTAGCGGGGGTGTCGAGCAGTACTTC.

The chain recombines TRBV7-3 with TRBJ2-2; D unresolved. The germline gives CDR1 SGHTA, CDR2 FQGTGA. Trimming removed 5 bases from V and 5 bases from J, with 12 bases in between. The CDR3 sequence is 14 residues long. The CDR3 DNA reads as TGTGCCAGCAGCCCAGGATCGGTAACCGGGGAGCTGTTTTTT. Its translation is CASSPGSVTGELFF.

The chain joins TRBV11-2 to TRBJ1-3; 8 bases line up with TRBD1. The CDR3 covers 15 residues. V trimming: 5 bases; J trimming: 4 bases; junction bases outside the gene matches: 7. Germline V gives CDR1 SGHAT, CDR2 FQNNGV. The CDR3 spells CASSPQGAKGNTIYF. The CDR3 nucleotides read TGTGCCAGCAGCCCTCAGGGGGCAAAAGGAAACACCATATATTTT.

The V call is TRBV5-1, the J call TRBJ1-1, with D possibly matching TRBD1 (5 bases). The CDR3 is made up of 13 amino acids. V lost 4 bases, J lost 8 bases, and 15 bases lay in between. Germline assignment: CDR1 SGHRS and CDR2 YFSETQ. CDR3 DNA sequence: TGCGCCAGCAGCGAGGGACCAGGTGTAGAAGCTTTCTTT. Protein product: CASSEGPGVEAFF.

The V gene is TRBV30, the J gene TRBJ1-4; D perhaps matches TRBD1 (6 bases). V was trimmed by 0 bases and J by 7 bases, leaving 12 bases between them. CDR3 length equals 14 residues. CDR1 is GTSNPN and CDR2 is SVGIG in the germline V gene (reference sequence). CDR3 protein: CAWSVSGQSEKLFF. The CDR3 DNA follows: TGTGCCTGGAGTGTATCAGGACAGAGTGAAAAACTGTTTTTT. The full variable domain, completed using reference TRBV30 and TRBJ1-4, is SQTIHQWPATLVQPVGSPLSLECTVEGTSNPNLYWYRQAAGRGLQLLFYSVGIGQISSEVPQNLSASRPQDRQFILSSKKLLLSDSGFYLCAWSVSGQSEKLFFGSGTQLSVL.

This clone has only a few counts. The V call is TRBV28, the J call TRBJ1-4; D is uncertain. CDR1 is MDHEN, CDR2 SYDVKM, per germline. CDR3 size: 14 residues. The ends were cut back, 7 bases at V and 0 bases at J, with 9 bases in the middle. As DNA, the CDR3 is TGTGCCAGCAAGGGCGTGGCAACTAATGAAAAACTGTTTTTT. Its protein product is CASKGVATNEKLFF.

The chain carries TRBV29-1 and TRBJ2-7; no clear D gene. Germline-derived CDR1 and CDR2 are SQVTM and ANQGSEA. Trimming removed 3 bases from V and 5 bases from J, with 14 bases in between. The CDR3 contains 13 residues. CDR3 sequence (DNA): TGCAGCGTTGACCCTGGGGTTGGGGACGAGCAGTACTTC. As protein: CSVDPGVGDEQYF.

The rearrangement links TRBV9 to TRBJ2-3, with D perhaps TRBD2 (5 bases). Per germline, CDR1 SGDLS and CDR2 YYNGEE. The CDR3 contains 16 residues. V lost 0 bases, J lost 2 bases, and 13 bases lay in between. Written as DNA, the CDR3 is TGTGCCAGCAGCGTAGGAAGTAGCGCTCTCACAGATACGCAGTATTTT. Protein product: CASSVGSSALTDTQYF.

This clone was seen just once. This chain connects TRBV15 to TRBJ2-7; 7 nucleotides align to TRBD2. Trimming removed 1 base from V and 2 bases from J; junction bases left unmatched: 5. The germline CDR1 and CDR2 sequences are LNHNV and YYDKDF (reference sequence). CDR3 length: 15 amino acids. CDR3 region: CATSRGASGAYEQYF. The CDR3 DNA is TGTGCCACCAGCAGAGGGGCTAGCGGCGCCTACGAGCAGTACTTC.

V is TRBV25-1 and J is TRBJ2-6, with 7 bases aligning to TRBD1. V lost 5 bases to trimming and J lost 0 bases; unmatched junction nucleotides: 4. The CDR3 loop spans 16 amino acids. CDR1 and CDR2 from the germline V gene are MGHDK and SYGVNS. DNA for the CDR3: TGTGCCAGCAGTAAGACAGGGAGCTCTGGGGCCAACGTCCTGACTTTC. It is translated as CASSKTGSSGANVLTF.

CDR3 bases: TGTGCCAGCAAGTCGGGGCTGAACACTGAAGCTTTCTTT. Its translation: CASKSGLNTEAFF. V is TRBV6-5 and J is TRBJ1-1; possible D gene TRBD1, 5 bases. V was shortened by 7 bases and J by 0 bases, with 9 bases between the two germline ends. CDR3 length: 13 amino acids. Per germline, CDR1 MNHEY and CDR2 SVGAGI.

The chain links TRBV6-6 to TRBJ1-1, with D possibly being TRBD1 (6 bases). V was cut by 5 bases and J by 3 bases, with 10 bases left in between. This CDR3 is built from 13 residues. Germline V gives CDR1 MNHNY, CDR2 SVGAGI (reference sequence). CDR3 residues: CASSTQGDTEAFF. CDR3 in DNA: TGTGCCAGCAGTACACAGGGAGACACTGAAGCTTTCTTT.

The chain recombines TRBV28 with TRBJ2-3, with D possibly being TRBD1 or TRBD2 (6 bases each). Per the germline V gene, CDR1 is MDHEN and CDR2 is SYDVKM. Deletions cut 6 bases from V and 4 bases from J, with 29 bases between. CDR3 length: 19 residues. The CDR3 DNA reads as TGTGCCAGCAGATCACTACTGGGACTTAAGGGGGTGGGGGCAGATACGCAGTATTTT. The encoded protein is CASRSLLGLKGVGADTQYF.

The sample holds a few counts of this clone. The chain combines TRBV2 with TRBJ1-2; 11 positions match TRBD1. There are 15 residues in the CDR3. The germline V gene has CDR1 SNHLY and CDR2 FYNNEI. Trimming took 5 bases from V and 7 from J; bases not matched to a gene: 9. CDR3 nucleotides: TGTGCCAGCAGTTCTCCGGGACAGGGGGTTGGTGGCTACACCTTC. Encoded protein: CASSSPGQGVGGYTF.

The CDR3 nucleotides read TGTGCCAGCAGCCCGAGAGGAGCCGTGAACACTGAAGCTTTCTTT. Translation: CASSPRGAVNTEAFF. The V and J genes are TRBV9 and TRBJ1-1; unclear D gene. This CDR3 contains 15 residues. V was pared by 4 bases and J by 0 bases, with 13 bases between. Germline V gene lookup returns CDR1 SGDLS and CDR2 YYNGEE.

This rearrangement joins TRBV29-1 to TRBJ2-3, with 12 bases that match TRBD2. Germline CDR1 and CDR2: SQVTM and ANQGSEA. The CDR3 loop spans 16 amino acids. V shed 2 bases, J shed 5 bases, and the junction held 8 bases outside the gene matches. The CDR3 loop reads CSVERLAGEVGDTQYF. The CDR3 DNA is TGCAGCGTTGAACGACTAGCGGGAGAAGTAGGAGATACGCAGTATTTT.

The chain uses TRBV14 and TRBJ2-3; D is ambiguous. There are 13 residues in the CDR3. V was cut by 5 bases and J by 2 bases, with 8 bases left in between. Germline assignment: CDR1 SGHDN and CDR2 FVKESK. As DNA, the CDR3 is TGTGCCAGCAGCGTCAGACTCACAGATACGCAGTATTTT. Protein sequence: CASSVRLTDTQYF.

The chain employs TRBV19 and TRBJ2-1, with 10 positions matching TRBD2. CDR3 length equals 15 residues. Per germline, CDR1 LNHDA and CDR2 SQIVND (reference sequence). Trimming at V came to 5 bases and at J to 1 base, leaving 2 bases not matched to a gene. CDR3 protein: CASSEREGSYNEQFF. Here the CDR3 DNA reads TGTGCCAGTAGTGAGCGGGAGGGATCCTACAATGAGCAGTTCTTC.

CDR3 sequence (DNA): TGTGCCAGCAGCGTAGCGGGCCTGGGGAGGAACACCGGGGAGCTGTTTTTT. This translates into CASSVAGLGRNTGELFF. The genes are TRBV9 and TRBJ2-2, with D tentatively TRBD2 (5 bases). V lost 0 bases, J lost 1 base, and 13 bases lay in between. The CDR3 loop spans 17 amino acids. Germline CDR1 SGDLS, CDR2 YYNGEE. The full variable domain, in which reference TRBV9 and TRBJ2-2 provide the parts outside the CDR3, is DSGVTQTPKHLITATGQRVTLRCSPRSGDLSVYWYQQSLDQGLQFLIQYYNGEERAKGNILERFSAQQFPDLHSELNLSSLELGDSALYFCASSVAGLGRNTGELFFGEGSRLTVL.

The chain links TRBV27 to TRBJ1-5; D ambiguous. The CDR3 loop spans 15 amino acids. Germline assignment: CDR1 MNHEY and CDR2 SMNVEV (reference sequence). V gave up 6 bases and J gave up 5 bases, with 17 bases separating them. The CDR3 DNA follows: TGTGCCAGCAGATACGTGAGGGTTGCGGATCAGCCCCAGCATTTT. This sequence encodes CASRYVRVADQPQHF.

The gene calls are TRBV6-5 and TRBJ2-1, with 10 bases identical to TRBD2. The trim removed 0 bases at V and 4 bases at J, leaving 3 bases unmatched. Germline CDR1 MNHEY, CDR2 SVGAGI. CDR3 size: 16 residues. CDR3 sequence: CASSYSVTSGYNEQFF. CDR3 nucleotide sequence: TGTGCCAGCAGTTACTCGGTGACTAGCGGGTACAATGAGCAGTTCTTC.

Note on this clone: The sample has other DNA sequences that encode this CDR3 too. The V call is TRBV28, the J call TRBJ1-4; D possibly corresponds to TRBD1 (5 bases). Germline assignment: CDR1 MDHEN and CDR2 SYDVKM. CDR3 length equals 12 residues. V shed 6 bases and J shed 8 bases, with 10 bases lying between them. The CDR3 coding sequence is TGTGCCAGCAGCCCCCCAGGGGAAAAACTGTTTTTT. It yields the protein CASSPPGEKLFF.

The chain employs TRBV15 and TRBJ2-1, with D possibly TRBD2 on 6 matching bases. Trimming pared 4 bases from V and 9 bases from J, leaving 22 bases between. The CDR3 runs to 16 residues. Germline V gene sequence: CDR1 LNHNV, CDR2 YYDKDF (reference sequence). CDR3: CATSTFLALEKAEQFF. CDR3 bases: TGTGCCACCAGCACCTTCCTAGCGCTAGAGAAGGCTGAGCAGTTCTTC.

As for this clone: The same CDR3 is also encoded by other DNA sequences in this sample. The genes are TRBV5-1 and TRBJ1-2; D gene unclear. The germline CDR1 and CDR2 sequences are SGHRS and YFSETQ. The CDR3 is made up of 12 amino acids. V gave up 0 bases and J gave up 5 bases, with 5 bases separating them. The DNA of the CDR3 is TGCGCCAGCAGCTTGGTAGGGTATGGCTACACCTTC. It yields the protein CASSLVGYGYTF.